The 27 T cell receptor beta chains below were found in one sample sequenced in a study of Ad26.COV2.S vaccination and SARS-CoV-2 variants. Here immunoSEQ multiplex PCR was the method, and the copy in TCRdb shows in-frame clones only, minus some. The top ten hold about 3.5% of the sample, which has 300,000 to 400,000 clones, roughly 84% seen once. Treatment indicated: some 20 received Ad26.COV2.S at low or high dose, single or two shots; 5 received placebo; per-sample allocation not given. Repertoires come from day 63 after the first vaccine or placebo injection. Sequenced here: peripheral blood, sampled in a trial of Ad26.COV2.S vaccine versus placebo. Every receptor here comes from a person between 18 and 60 years old who received the Ad26.COV2.S COVID-19 vaccine or a placebo.

The chain joins TRBV6-1 to TRBJ1-5; D call uncertain. Germline CDR1 is MNHNS and CDR2 is SASEGT. The CDR3 spans 13 residues. Between the trimmed V and J ends, which lost 1 base and 11 bases, there was a span of 12 bases. The CDR3 loop is CASSEDPNRAQHF. The CDR3 DNA reads as TGTGCCAGCAGTGAAGACCCTAATCGGGCCCAGCATTTT.

The chain employs TRBV7-2 and TRBJ1-5, with 10 bases fitting TRBD1. Germline V lookup: CDR1 SGHTA, CDR2 FQGNSA. J was trimmed by 6 bases and V by 6 bases; bases with no gene match: 8. CDR3 length: 15 amino acids. Written as DNA, the CDR3 is TGTGCCAGCAGTCCCGACAGGGGGCGGAGTCAGCCCCAGCATTTT. Residues: CASSPDRGRSQPQHF.

This clone was recorded only once. The chain is built from TRBV14 and TRBJ1-2; TRBD1 aligns across 8 bases. This CDR3 region has 14 residues. CDR1 is SGHDN, CDR2 FVKESK, per germline. V was pared by 5 bases and J by 6 bases, with 8 bases of the junction left unmatched. As DNA, the CDR3 is TGTGCCAGCAGCACCCGGACAGGGTCTGATGGCTACACCTTC. This sequence encodes CASSTRTGSDGYTF.

This chain connects TRBV30 to TRBJ1-2; 8 bases align to TRBD1. V trimming: 4 bases; J trimming: 7 bases; junction bases outside the gene matches: 11. The V gene's germline CDR1 is GTSNPN and CDR2 SVGIG (reference sequence). The CDR3 covers 14 residues. DNA for the CDR3: TGTGCCTGGACCAGAGGACAGGGCGCCTTTGGCTACACCTTC. It codes for CAWTRGQGAFGYTF.

The gene calls are TRBV27 and TRBJ2-1; no clear D gene. The CDR3 runs 17 residues. Germline assignment: CDR1 MNHEY and CDR2 SMNVEV (reference sequence). Trimming cost V 3 bases and J 1 base, with 16 bases left between them. The CDR3 region is CASSFRHGMGSYNEQFF. For the CDR3, the DNA is TGTGCCAGCAGTTTCCGCCACGGTATGGGGTCCTACAATGAGCAGTTCTTC.

The rearrangement joins TRBV1 to TRBJ2-3; the D call in the table, TRBD2, was not verified against the DNA. TRBV1 constitutes a pseudogene. This CDR3 has 16 amino acids. CDR3 bases: TGCACCAGCAGCCAAGTCTCCTCAGTCCCTGGAGGAACGCAGTATTTT. It is translated as CTSSQVSSVPGGTQYF.

V is TRBV6-5 and J is TRBJ2-3; 10 nucleotides line up with TRBD2. The germline CDR1 and CDR2 sequences are MNHEY and SVGAGI. CDR3 length equals 14 residues. V dropped 8 bases and J dropped 2; count of bases not matched to a gene: 4. CDR3 loop: CASASGGNTDTQYF. Written as DNA, the CDR3 is TGTGCCAGCGCTAGCGGGGGTAACACAGATACGCAGTATTTT.

This sequence joins TRBV25-1 and TRBJ1-2, with D possibly being TRBD1 (5 bases). V was clipped by 6 bases and J by 7 bases, with 18 bases between them. Germline values: CDR1 MGHDK, CDR2 SYGVNS. This CDR3 contains 14 residues. The chain's CDR3 is CASSSAGFYGGYTF. The DNA for the CDR3 is TGTGCCAGCAGCTCCGCAGGGTTTTATGGTGGCTACACCTTC.

This clone was observed a single time. This chain joins TRBV7-9 and TRBJ2-5, with D tentatively TRBD1 (5 bases). Per the germline V gene, CDR1 is SEHNR and CDR2 is FQNEAQ (reference sequence). The CDR3 totals 14 residues. Trimming removed 7 bases from V and 5 bases from J, with 17 bases in between. CDR3 nucleotide sequence: TGTGCCAGCACTCCCCCTACAGGTTGGGAGACCCAGTACTTC. Protein product: CASTPPTGWETQYF.

V usage is TRBV5-1 and J usage is TRBJ1-3, with D perhaps TRBD1 (5 bases). Germline V gene lookup returns CDR1 SGHRS and CDR2 YFSETQ. Trimming took 4 bases from V and 4 from J, leaving 21 bases between them. The CDR3 is 17 amino acids. The CDR3 loop is CASSLIGPGVNGNTIYF. The DNA of the CDR3 is TGCGCCAGCAGCCTGATAGGCCCGGGGGTCAACGGAAACACCATATATTTT.

This clone was counted a few times. This specimen includes other DNA sequences encoding the same CDR3. The chain combines TRBV30 with TRBJ1-4; D is undetermined. Deletions cut 0 bases from V and 8 bases from J, with 4 bases between. The CDR3 is 11 amino acids. CDR1 GTSNPN and CDR2 SVGIG come from the germline V gene (reference sequence). CDR3 sequence: CAWSVGEKLFF. The CDR3 nucleotides read TGTGCCTGGAGTGTAGGGGAAAAACTGTTTTTT.

The CDR3 protein is CASSLSAGTTEAFF. CDR3 bases: TGTGCCAGCAGTTTATCGGCAGGGACCACTGAAGCTTTCTTT. The V and J genes are TRBV27 and TRBJ1-1; D perhaps matches TRBD1 (5 bases). This CDR3 is 14 amino acids long. V lost 0 bases, J lost 4 bases, and 9 bases lay in between. CDR1 and CDR2 from the germline V gene are MNHEY and SMNVEV (reference sequence).

This chain joins TRBV5-1 and TRBJ2-1; 10 nucleotides line up with TRBD1. V lost 4 bases to trimming and J lost 8 bases; unmatched junction nucleotides: 9. The germline V gene has CDR1 SGHRS and CDR2 YFSETQ. The length of the CDR3 is 15 residues. The CDR3 bases are TGCGCCAGCAGCCAGGGACAGGGGCTTAGAGATGAGCAGTTCTTC. Encoded protein: CASSQGQGLRDEQFF.

The rearrangement uses TRBV27 and TRBJ2-2, with 7 positions matching TRBD1. In germline, CDR1 is MNHEY, CDR2 SMNVEV (reference sequence). V lost 5 bases, J lost 5 bases, and 8 bases stayed unmatched. The CDR3 has 15 amino acids. The DNA for the CDR3 is TGTGCCAGCAGTCCACCGGGACAGTCAACCGGGGAGCTGTTTTTT. Translating it yields CASSPPGQSTGELFF.

This clone is a singleton in its sample. The chain is built from TRBV11-1 and TRBJ2-1, with TRBD1 identical over 9 bases. Germline V lookup: CDR1 SGHAT, CDR2 FQDESV (reference sequence). Trimming at V came to 5 bases and at J to 10 bases, leaving 12 bases not matched to a gene. The CDR3 consists of 15 residues. The CDR3 DNA sequence: TGTGCCAGCAGCCCGCGGGACAGGGAATCTAGGGAGCAGTTCTTC. Protein sequence: CASSPRDRESREQFF.

V usage is TRBV6-1 and J usage is TRBJ1-2; 8 bases are a match to TRBD1. The CDR3 runs to 15 residues. Losses at the gene ends were 2 bases for V and 4 bases for J; bases not matched to a gene: 6. Per the germline V gene, CDR1 is MNHNS and CDR2 is SASEGT. The CDR3 DNA follows: TGTGCCAGCAGTGAATTGGACAGGGCCCCCTATGGCTACACCTTC. Translation: CASSELDRAPYGYTF.

In DNA, the CDR3 is TGCAGCGTACAGGCGAACACTGAAGCTTTCTTT. The encoded protein is CSVQANTEAFF. The chain combines TRBV29-1 with TRBJ1-1; D may be TRBD1 (5 bases). In germline, CDR1 is SQVTM, CDR2 ANQGSEA. The CDR3 is 11 residues long. V was trimmed by 6 bases and J by 1 base, leaving 6 bases between them.

The gene calls are TRBV2 and TRBJ2-3; 10 nucleotides agree with TRBD2. The trim removed 4 bases at V and 0 bases at J, leaving 4 bases unmatched. The CDR3 spans 16 residues. Germline V gene data show CDR1 as SNHLY and CDR2 as FYNNEI. This CDR3 reads CASSGLAGVSTDTQYF. CDR3 bases: TGTGCCAGCAGTGGGCTAGCGGGGGTGAGCACAGATACGCAGTATTTT. The whole variable domain, filled in from reference TRBV2 and TRBJ2-3, reads EPEVTQTPSHQVTQMGQEVILRCVPISNHLYFYWYRQILGQKVEFLVSFYNNEISEKSEIFDDQFSVERPDGSNFTLKIRSTKLEDSAMYFCASSGLAGVSTDTQYFGPGTRLTVL.

The genes are TRBV27 and TRBJ1-4; the D gene is possibly TRBD1 (6 bases). V lost 5 bases and J 3 bases, leaving 19 bases between the germline ends. The CDR3 loop spans 17 amino acids. CDR1 MNHEY and CDR2 SMNVEV come from the germline V gene (reference sequence). The CDR3 nucleotides are TGTGCCAGCAGTCCGTCGACAGGCTCCGGGGCTAATGAAAAACTGTTTTTT. Protein: CASSPSTGSGANEKLFF.

V gene TRBV6-5 combines with J gene TRBJ2-7, with D possibly called TRBD1 or TRBD2 (5 bases each). Trimming took 6 bases from V and 10 from J, leaving 22 bases between them. Germline loops: CDR1 MNHEY, CDR2 SVGAGI. The CDR3 is 14 residues long. The CDR3 spells CASSNPRDPTLQYF. CDR3 DNA: TGTGCCAGCAGCAACCCAAGGGACCCTACCTTACAGTACTTC.

V usage is TRBV7-6 and J usage is TRBJ1-6; no clear D gene. Germline V gives CDR1 SGHVS, CDR2 FNYEAQ. The CDR3 loop spans 14 amino acids. The V and J ends lost 5 bases and 3 bases respectively, with 8 bases between them. The CDR3 DNA sequence: TGTGCCAGCAGCCCGAGCGTCTATAATTCACCCCTCCACTTT. Translated: CASSPSVYNSPLHF.

The rearrangement uses TRBV25-1 and TRBJ2-7; no definite D call. V lost 4 bases to trimming and J lost 4 bases, with 14 bases between them. From germline, CDR1 is MGHDK and CDR2 SYGVNS. This CDR3 is 14 amino acids long. In nucleotides, the CDR3 is TGTGCCAGCAGTGCATACCACGGGTTTTACGAGCAGTACTTC. The encoded protein is CASSAYHGFYEQYF.

Only one count was recorded for this clone. This chain connects TRBV6-4 to TRBJ2-1; D remains unclear. The CDR3 runs to 13 residues. Germline V gives CDR1 MRHNA, CDR2 SNTAGT. The V and J ends lost 6 bases and 5 bases respectively, with 11 bases between them. The CDR3 sequence: CASRGSGNNEQFF. As DNA, the CDR3 is TGTGCCAGCAGGGGTAGTGGGAACAATGAGCAGTTCTTC.

This chain joins TRBV6-5 and TRBJ1-4; unclear D gene. The CDR3 is 15 amino acids. Germline lookup yields CDR1 MNHEY and CDR2 SVGAGI. The germline V and J ends were trimmed by 4 bases and 4 bases, with 13 bases remaining between them. CDR3 protein: CASSSSPGRNEKLFF. CDR3 DNA sequence: TGTGCCAGCAGTTCCTCCCCGGGCCGTAATGAAAAACTGTTTTTT.

This chain links TRBV7-2 with TRBJ2-6; tentative D call: TRBD2 (5 bases). Per germline, CDR1 SGHTA and CDR2 FQGNSA. There are 18 residues in the CDR3. The V gene lost 5 bases and the J gene lost 0 bases, with 17 bases spanning the gap. The CDR3, as DNA: TGTGCCAGCAGCCCATACCGCCGGCGGGTCTCTGGGGCCAACGTCCTGACTTTC. Translation gives CASSPYRRRVSGANVLTF.

V usage is TRBV29-1 and J usage is TRBJ1-2, with D unclear. From germline, CDR1 is SQVTM and CDR2 ANQGSEA. V dropped 4 bases and J dropped 8 bases, with 11 bases sitting between them. The CDR3 sequence is 11 residues long. This CDR3 reads CSVVSGYGYTF. CDR3 DNA: TGCAGCGTTGTCTCAGGTTACGGCTACACCTTC.

The chain links TRBV29-1 to TRBJ1-2, with D uncertain. Germline assignment: CDR1 SQVTM and CDR2 ANQGSEA. The V end was cut by 5 bases, the J end by 4 bases, with 17 bases between. This CDR3 is built from 14 residues. In nucleotides, the CDR3 is TGCAGCGTTTCGTCATCGTCTGCGAGCTATGGCTACACCTTC. Translating gives CSVSSSSASYGYTF.